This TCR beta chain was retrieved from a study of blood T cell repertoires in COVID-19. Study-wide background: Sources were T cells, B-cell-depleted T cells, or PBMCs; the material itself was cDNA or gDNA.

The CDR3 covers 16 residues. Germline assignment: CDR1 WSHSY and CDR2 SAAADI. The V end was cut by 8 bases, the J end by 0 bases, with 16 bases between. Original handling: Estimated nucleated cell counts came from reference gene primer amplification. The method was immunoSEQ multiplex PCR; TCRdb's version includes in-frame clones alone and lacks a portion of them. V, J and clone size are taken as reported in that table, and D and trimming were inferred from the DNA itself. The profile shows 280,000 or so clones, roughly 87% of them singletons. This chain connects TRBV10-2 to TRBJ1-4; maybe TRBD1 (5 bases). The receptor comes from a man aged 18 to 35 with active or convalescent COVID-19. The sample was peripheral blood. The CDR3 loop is CASFEGRGTTNEKLFF. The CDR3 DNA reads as TGCGCCAGCTTTGAGGGGAGGGGAACAACTAATGAAAAACTGTTTTTT.